The T cell receptor beta chain described here comes from a study of OX40 agonist ivuxolimab in advanced cancers. The CDR3 extends over 14 amino acids. CDR1 is SGHDT, CDR2 YYEEEE, per germline. J was trimmed by 8 bases and V by 3 bases; bases with no gene match: 9. Sequencing was performed with immunoSEQ multiplex PCR; in TCRdb, only in-frame clones are kept and a portion is missing. There are around 100,000 clones in the sample; approximately 89% occur only once, and about 0.49% lies in the top ten. Findings and limits, study-wide: At doses 0.1 to 3.0 mg/kg, CD4+ and CD8+ clones expanded. CD8+ T cells (on average) carried more expanded clones than CD4+ T cells.

As concerns this clone: What it recognizes is unknown.

The chain joins TRBV5-6 to TRBJ1-2; the match to TRBD1 covers 8 bases. The receptor's source is an adult with an advanced solid tumor such as melanoma, head and neck, liver or kidney cancer. Sequencing used CD4+ or CD8+ T cells sorted from blood, obtained in a trial of the OX40 agonist ivuxolimab. The CDR3 is CASSSKSGGEGYTF. The CDR3 DNA is TGTGCCAGCAGCTCAAAATCAGGGGGCGAGGGCTACACCTTC.